These T cell receptor beta chains were read from a single sample in a study of beta chain features in type 1 diabetes. Profiling relied on immunoSEQ multiplex PCR, and the TCRdb table lists in-frame clones only, not all of them. Here the sample spans almost 350,000 clones, around 8% being singletons. The sequencing input was central memory CD4+ T cells from blood. The receptors stem from a woman aged 18 to 35 in good health. CDR3s include the opening cysteine and the closing phenylalanine or tryptophan. Size is stated for part of the rows, as once, few or many counts, or as a class when the clone is expanded.

j_call: TRBJ1-1
clone_size: few
v_call: TRBV18
cdr3_aa: CASSRQGPNTEAFF

j_call: TRBJ2-3
clone_size: NA
v_call: TRBV5-1
cdr3_aa: CASFAGQGTDTQYF

j_call: TRBJ2-2
clone_size: NA
v_call: TRBV7-2
cdr3_aa: CASSLAIAATSGAGELFF

j_call: TRBJ2-5
clone_size: NA
v_call: TRBV4-3
cdr3_aa: CASSQDVRPRETQYF

j_call: TRBJ1-1
clone_size: many
v_call: TRBV6-5
cdr3_aa: CASSLLSNTEAFF

j_call: TRBJ2-2
clone_size: few
v_call: TRBV10-3
cdr3_aa: CAISESSVELFF

j_call: TRBJ1-4
clone_size: many
v_call: TRBV7-2
cdr3_aa: CASKAQAAEKLFF

j_call: TRBJ1-5
clone_size: NA
v_call: TRBV4-2
cdr3_aa: CASSQDLRQDRSQPQHF

j_call: TRBJ2-5
clone_size: few
v_call: TRBV7-2
cdr3_aa: CASSDPGLAGGPRGETQYF

j_call: TRBJ2-7
clone_size: once
v_call: TRBV5-1
cdr3_aa: CASSRTGQGYEQYF

j_call: TRBJ2-7
clone_size: NA
v_call: TRBV11-2
cdr3_aa: CASSLRAMTGVEEQYF

j_call: TRBJ2-3
clone_size: NA
v_call: TRBV7-8
cdr3_aa: CASSLVVQGTDTQYF

j_call: TRBJ2-7
clone_size: NA
v_call: TRBV7-2
cdr3_aa: CASSLGGQGLRGEQYF

j_call: TRBJ2-3
clone_size: few
v_call: TRBV2
cdr3_aa: CASSEVSSTDTQYF

j_call: TRBJ2-5
clone_size: NA
v_call: TRBV27
cdr3_aa: CASSGTYQETQYF

j_call: TRBJ1-2
clone_size: NA
v_call: TRBV28
cdr3_aa: CASSTDRAGYTF

j_call: TRBJ1-5
clone_size: NA
v_call: TRBV6-6
cdr3_aa: CASSRQGIGQPQHF

j_call: TRBJ2-7
clone_size: NA
v_call: TRBV2
cdr3_aa: CASRRRDLSEQYF

j_call: TRBJ1-1
clone_size: few
v_call: TRBV18
cdr3_aa: CASSPTSQNTEAFF

j_call: TRBJ1-5
clone_size: few
v_call: TRBV6-6
cdr3_aa: CASSYSAQGGHQPQHF

j_call: TRBJ2-1
clone_size: NA
v_call: TRBV19
cdr3_aa: CASSMRGEQFF

j_call: TRBJ2-3
clone_size: NA
v_call: TRBV7-2
cdr3_aa: CASSLGLSTDTQYF

j_call: TRBJ2-5
clone_size: few
v_call: TRBV11-2
cdr3_aa: CASSLSSLNLVQETQYF

j_call: TRBJ2-1
clone_size: many
v_call: TRBV7-2
cdr3_aa: CASSLAPNEQFF

j_call: TRBJ2-7
clone_size: NA
v_call: TRBV6-6
cdr3_aa: CASSSQTYEQYF

j_call: TRBJ2-7
clone_size: NA
v_call: TRBV4-3
cdr3_aa: CASSQELNGNYEQYF

j_call: TRBJ2-5
clone_size: few
v_call: TRBV7-9
cdr3_aa: CASSLALGLETQYF

j_call: TRBJ2-6
clone_size: few
v_call: TRBV6-6
cdr3_aa: CASRASGTGANVLTF

j_call: TRBJ2-1
clone_size: few
v_call: TRBV11-3
cdr3_aa: CASKITGREEQFF

j_call: TRBJ2-7
clone_size: NA
v_call: TRBV18
cdr3_aa: CASSIPGTEVYEQYF

j_call: TRBJ2-1
clone_size: many
v_call: TRBV7-2
cdr3_aa: CASSHPRGADIEQFF

j_call: TRBJ2-5
clone_size: many
v_call: TRBV28
cdr3_aa: CASSSRGTETQYF

j_call: TRBJ1-2
clone_size: many
v_call: TRBV5-5
cdr3_aa: CASSSGEGAYGYTF

j_call: TRBJ2-2
clone_size: few
v_call: TRBV6-5
cdr3_aa: CASSADRATGELFF

j_call: TRBJ2-4
clone_size: few
v_call: TRBV7-2
cdr3_aa: CASSPNQGANIQYF

j_call: TRBJ2-3
clone_size: many
v_call: TRBV7-2
cdr3_aa: CASSVQGARSTDTQYF

j_call: TRBJ1-3
clone_size: few
v_call: TRBV6-1
cdr3_aa: CASSERNTIYF

j_call: TRBJ2-2
clone_size: few
v_call: TRBV19
cdr3_aa: CASSRTWDYTGELFF

j_call: TRBJ1-2
clone_size: many
v_call: TRBV28
cdr3_aa: CASSLSQYYGYTF

j_call: TRBJ1-1
clone_size: few
v_call: TRBV18
cdr3_aa: CASSMQGMNTEAFF

j_call: TRBJ2-4
clone_size: NA
v_call: TRBV15
cdr3_aa: CATSSHRGGSKNIQYF

j_call: TRBJ2-3
clone_size: NA
v_call: TRBV5-4
cdr3_aa: CASSWGTSGDTSTDTQYF